This record concerns one TCR beta chain sequence. Covering alpha and beta chains, TRAV- and TRBV-specific primers were used for the first-strand cDNA. With a constant-region primer and a V-primer adapter, TCRs were subjected to 15 to 25 PCR cycles of amplification. TCRdb fed the reads into MiXCR, producing one record per CDR3 protein. The sample gives 31,000 or so distinct CDR3 sequences, about 53% of which show up once; approximately 6% is in the top ten. The sample comes from a study of low-dose radiotherapy and immunotherapy resistance in tumors. The time point denotes: after trial treatment. The treatment: LDRT plus nivolumab, ipilimumab, low-dose cyclophosphamide and aspirin (RACIN trial). Eligibility was restricted to patients presenting with advanced solid tumors that lacked tumor-infiltrating lymphocytes. V was clipped by 5 bases and J by 0 bases, with 9 bases between them. Looked up from germline, CDR1 is LGHDT and CDR2 is YNNKEL (reference sequence). This CDR3 has 14 residues.

This clonotype was sampled from a male donor with gallbladder cancer. Sample: PBMCs, taken after low-dose radiotherapy plus immunotherapy. The rearrangement joins TRBV3-1 to TRBJ2-3, with D unresolved. CDR3 region: CASSAVTSTDTQYF. CDR3 sequence (DNA): TGTGCCAGCAGCGCCGTAACTAGCACAGATACGCAGTATTTT.